Given below is one TCR beta chain in context. The germline V gene encodes CDR1 SGHNT and CDR2 YYREEE (reference sequence). CDR3 length: 16 amino acids. V shed 3 bases and J shed 7 bases, with 23 bases lying between them. This sample was taken from a study of cytomegalovirus exposure and HLA in healthy donors. Primers included in the PCR were 60 Vbeta and 13 Jbeta primers. The repertoire was sequenced with immunoSEQ multiplex PCR; TCRdb's copy has only in-frame clones and lacks some. The sample records 90,000 to 100,000 clones, 65% to 85% being singletons. Source material: PBMCs. The TCR sequence derives from a man aged 45 to 65 in good health and CMV-seronegative. The chain joins TRBV5-4 to TRBJ2-7, with D possibly TRBD2 on 5 matching bases. CDR3: CASSSVPDWRGGEQYF. CDR3 DNA: TGTGCCAGCAGCTCAGTTCCCGACTGGAGAGGAGGAGAGCAGTACTTC.